The rows below give T cell receptor beta chains drawn from one sample of a study of blood T cell repertoires in COVID-19. Sequencing used immunoSEQ multiplex PCR; TCRdb keeps in-frame clones, though not all of them. The repertoire holds around 58,000 clones, with approximately 88% as singletons. Sequencing was carried out using peripheral blood. These receptors all stem from a human donor in a cohort sampled during active COVID-19. Both conserved end residues are part of each CDR3. Fields, in order: CDR3 DNA, CDR3 protein, clone size, V gene, D gene, J gene. The D gene is left open where the match is weak. Only part of the rows carry a size: once, few, many, or a class if the clone is expanded.

CDR3nt: TGCGCCAGCAGGGGAACCGGGACAGGCACCTACGAGCAGTACTTC; CDR3aa: CASRGTGTGTYEQYF; abundance: -; v_gene: TRBV5-1; d_gene: TRBD1; j_gene: TRBJ2-7
CDR3nt: TGTGCCAGCGGCGGACTAGCGGGGGGGCTCTTCACCGGGGAGCTGTTTTTT; CDR3aa: CASGGLAGGLFTGELFF; abundance: once; v_gene: TRBV19; d_gene: TRBD2; j_gene: TRBJ2-2
CDR3nt: TGTGCCAGCGCTACAGGGGGCCGAACTGAAGCTTTCTTT; CDR3aa: CASATGGRTEAFF; abundance: -; v_gene: TRBV19; d_gene: TRBD1; j_gene: TRBJ1-1
CDR3nt: TGTGCCAGCACTACACAGGGGGCGGGGGACACTGAAGCTTTCTTT; CDR3aa: CASTTQGAGDTEAFF; abundance: -; v_gene: TRBV28; d_gene: TRBD1; j_gene: TRBJ1-1
CDR3nt: TGTGCCAGCCACAGAGGGACCGGGGAGCTGTTTTTT; CDR3aa: CASHRGTGELFF; abundance: -; v_gene: TRBV21-1; d_gene: -; j_gene: TRBJ2-2
CDR3nt: TGTGCCAGCAGCGAGAAGACTAGCCCCCAACGTGGCACAGATACGCAGTATTTT; CDR3aa: CASSEKTSPQRGTDTQYF; abundance: -; v_gene: TRBV21-1; d_gene: -; j_gene: TRBJ2-3
CDR3nt: TGTGCCAGCAGTCTAGCGGAAGAGACCCAGTACTTC; CDR3aa: CASSLAEETQYF; abundance: -; v_gene: TRBV7-2; d_gene: TRBD2; j_gene: TRBJ2-5
CDR3nt: TGTGCCACCAGCAGAGATCCTTCTGAGACCCAGTACTTC; CDR3aa: CATSRDPSETQYF; abundance: -; v_gene: TRBV15; d_gene: -; j_gene: TRBJ2-5
CDR3nt: TGTGCCAGCAGCCGAACCAGCGGTCTCTCCTACAATGAGCAGTTCTTC; CDR3aa: CASSRTSGLSYNEQFF; abundance: -; v_gene: TRBV7-8; d_gene: -; j_gene: TRBJ2-1
CDR3nt: TGTGCCAGCTCACCACGAGGAGGGGAAGGCTATCAGCCCCAGCATTTT; CDR3aa: CASSPRGGEGYQPQHF; abundance: -; v_gene: TRBV18; d_gene: -; j_gene: TRBJ1-5
CDR3nt: TGTGCCAGCAGCCCCAATCTCGGGACAAATGAGCAGTTCTTC; CDR3aa: CASSPNLGTNEQFF; abundance: -; v_gene: TRBV5-6; d_gene: -; j_gene: TRBJ2-1
CDR3nt: TGCAGCGTTGAAAGGGGGGGGGAAGAGACCCAGTACTTC; CDR3aa: CSVERGGEETQYF; abundance: -; v_gene: TRBV29-1; d_gene: -; j_gene: TRBJ2-5
CDR3nt: TGTGCCAGCAGCTTCACCGGGACAGGAGTGCAAGAGACCCAGTACTTC; CDR3aa: CASSFTGTGVQETQYF; abundance: -; v_gene: TRBV7-2; d_gene: TRBD1; j_gene: TRBJ2-5
CDR3nt: TGTGCCAGCACCCTAGACAGGGGCTGGTCACCCCTCCACTTT; CDR3aa: CASTLDRGWSPLHF; abundance: few; v_gene: TRBV7-8; d_gene: TRBD1; j_gene: TRBJ1-6
CDR3nt: TGTGCCAGCAGTTACTCGACCAGGGGTACCTATGGCTACACCTTC; CDR3aa: CASSYSTRGTYGYTF; abundance: -; v_gene: TRBV6-5; d_gene: -; j_gene: TRBJ1-2
CDR3nt: TGTGCCAGCAGCCCCGGGACATTGAGCACAGATACGCAGTATTTT; CDR3aa: CASSPGTLSTDTQYF; abundance: -; v_gene: TRBV11-2; d_gene: -; j_gene: TRBJ2-3
CDR3nt: TGCGCCAGCAGCCTTGACAGGGATGGCTACACCTTC; CDR3aa: CASSLDRDGYTF; abundance: few; v_gene: TRBV5-1; d_gene: TRBD1; j_gene: TRBJ1-2